These 23 T cell receptor beta chains originate from one sample sequenced in a study of tumor and adjacent non-tumor tissue in lung cancer. The template was RNA from unsorted bulk tissue. A modified ARM-PCR protocol with three rounds of nested PCR amplified TCRbeta. TCRdb independently ran MiXCR on the multiplex PCR reads; one entry per CDR3 protein. The sample holds about 200,000 distinct CDR3 sequences, 71% seen once. The source material was lung tumor tissue. The receptors originated from a man aged 55 to 70 with non-small cell lung cancer.

A remark on this clonotype: The junction departs from the called germline gene at one end, perhaps through a read error. The genes are TRBV11-2 and TRBJ2-2; D gene uncertain. This CDR3 spans 14 amino acids. Germline CDR1 SGHAT, CDR2 FQNNGV. DNA of the CDR3: TGTGCCAGCAGATCCGGACCGAAAACCGGGGAGCTGTTTTTT. This sequence encodes CASRSGPKTGELFF. The full variable domain, in which reference TRBV11-2 and TRBJ2-2 provide the parts outside the CDR3, is EAGVAQSPRYKIIEKRQSVAFWCNPISGHATLYWYQQILGQGPKLLIQFQNNGVVDDSQLPKDRFSAERLKGVDSTLKIQPAKLEDSAVYLCASRSGPKTGELFFGEGSRLTVL.

In the case of this clonotype: A much larger clone lies a single base off, so this may be a read error. The gene calls are TRBV12-3 or TRBV12-4 and TRBJ2-1; TRBD2 aligns across 7 bases. There are 11 residues in the CDR3. V shed 5 bases and J 12 bases; nucleotides not matched to a gene: 4. The CDR3 DNA sequence: TGTGCCAGCAGTCGAGTAGCGGGGCAGTTCTTC. Protein: CASSRVAGQFF.

Regarding this clonotype: One end of the junction is discordant with germline, which a read error may explain. The gene calls are TRBV10-2 and TRBJ2-6; the match to TRBD1 covers 7 bases. The CDR3 loop spans 17 amino acids. CDR1 and CDR2 (germline): WSHSY, SAAADI. The chain's CDR3 is CASSPDRDSSGANVMTF. In DNA, the CDR3 is TGCGCCAGCAGTCCCGACAGGGATAGCTCTGGGGCCAACGTCATGACTTTC.

The chain has TRBV11-3 and TRBJ2-1; D might be TRBD2 (6 bases). The germline gives CDR1 SGHNT, CDR2 YENEEA. The CDR3 extends over 15 amino acids. The CDR3 DNA reads as TGTGCTAGCGGCCCCGGGATCCGACGGGGAAATGAGCAGTTCTTC. Its translation is CASGPGIRRGNEQFF.

This chain joins TRBV20-1 and TRBJ1-5, with D perhaps matching TRBD1 (5 bases). Germline V gives CDR1 DFQATT, CDR2 SNEGSKA (reference sequence). The length of the CDR3 is 14 residues. In nucleotides, the CDR3 is TGCAGCGCGAGAATAGGGACTACCAATCAGCCCCAGCATTTT. Protein product: CSARIGTTNQPQHF.

The chain employs TRBV20-1 and TRBJ1-5; tentative D call: TRBD1 (5 bases). The CDR3 length is 15 residues. Between the trimmed V and J ends, which lost 6 bases and 2 bases, there was a span of 17 bases. Germline loops: CDR1 DFQATT, CDR2 SNEGSKA (reference sequence). CDR3 protein: CSARNCWGRNQPQHF. The CDR3 DNA sequence: TGCAGTGCCAGAAACTGCTGGGGCCGCAATCAGCCCCAGCATTTT.

This clonotype was detected ten times or more. The genes are TRBV11-2 and TRBJ2-7, with 10 bases matching TRBD1. The CDR3 is 15 residues long. V shed 0 bases, J shed 9 bases, and the junction held 8 bases outside the gene matches. The V gene's germline CDR1 is SGHAT and CDR2 FQNNGV. The CDR3 is CASSLDRDRGFLQYF. CDR3 sequence (DNA): TGTGCCAGCAGCTTAGACCGGGACAGGGGATTTCTGCAGTACTTC. Full variable domain (rest looked up from reference TRBV11-2 and TRBJ2-7): EAGVAQSPRYKIIEKRQSVAFWCNPISGHATLYWYQQILGQGPKLLIQFQNNGVVDDSQLPKDRFSAERLKGVDSTLKIQPAKLEDSAVYLCASSLDRDRGFLQYFGPGTRLTVT.

This clonotype was picked up one time. CDR3 protein: CASISPSGVEQFF. The CDR3 DNA follows: TGTGCCAGCATTTCACCTAGCGGGGTTGAGCAGTTCTTC. The chain joins TRBV11-3 to TRBJ2-1, with 9 bases that match TRBD2. J was trimmed by 9 bases and V by 7 bases; bases with no gene match: 7. There are 13 residues in the CDR3. The germline V gene has CDR1 SGHNT and CDR2 YENEEA. Drawing the rest from reference TRBV11-3 and TRBJ2-1, the complete variable domain is EAGVVQSPRYKIIEKKQPVAFWCNPISGHNTLYWYLQNLGQGPELLIRYENEEAVDDSQLPKDRFSAERLKGVDSTLKIQPAELGDSAVYLCASISPSGVEQFFGPGTRLTVL.

In regard to this clonotype: A much larger clone sits a single nucleotide away, making a read error possible. The chain has TRBV29-1 and TRBJ2-1; TRBD1 is a possible D gene (5 bases). The CDR3 contains 11 residues. Germline V gene data show CDR1 as SQVTM and CDR2 as ANQGSEA. For the CDR3, the DNA is TGCAGCGTTGAAACAGGTTTGGAGCACTTCTTC. Its protein is CSVETGLEHFF.

V gene TRBV4-1 combines with J gene TRBJ2-7, with TRBD1 matching over 7 bases. CDR3 length: 15 residues. Germline V lookup: CDR1 MGHRA, CDR2 YSYEKL. The CDR3 is CTNSQAVTGKYEQYF. The CDR3 nucleotides are TGCACCAACAGCCAGGCCGTGACAGGGAAGTACGAGCAGTACTTC.

With respect to this clonotype: This could be a read error, since a much larger clone is one nucleotide away. The chain is built from TRBV20-1 and TRBJ2-7, with TRBD2 matching over 7 bases. This CDR3 spans 14 amino acids. Germline V gene data show CDR1 as DFQATT and CDR2 as SNEGSKA (reference sequence). CDR3 amino acids: CTASVGTKAYEQYF. CDR3 nucleotide sequence: TGCACTGCTAGTGTCGGGACTAAAGCCTACGAGCAGTACTTC.

A word on this clonotype: Here the CDR3 omits its conserved ending phenylalanine or tryptophan, so a read error is the likely source. The chain joins TRBV20-1 to TRBJ2-1; D uncertain. The CDR3 runs to 15 residues. Per germline, CDR1 DFQATT and CDR2 SNEGSKA (reference sequence). The CDR3 nucleotides are TGTAGTGCTTGGCGATCGGCAAGCTCCTACAATGAGCAGTTCCTC. As protein: CSAWRSASSYNEQFL.

The chain carries TRBV4-2 and TRBJ2-7; TRBD1 aligns across 8 bases. Per germline, CDR1 LGHNA and CDR2 YNFKEQ. There are 15 residues in the CDR3. V was pared by 3 bases and J by 3 bases, with 7 bases of the junction left unmatched. The CDR3 here is CASSHLDRGGYEQYF. The DNA for the CDR3 is TGTGCCAGCAGCCATCTCGACAGGGGAGGCTACGAGCAGTACTTC.

On this clonotype itself: An end of the junction does not agree with germline; a read error may underlie this. J is TRBJ2-1 and V is TRBV11-3; the D gene is possibly TRBD2 (6 bases). This CDR3 is built from 20 residues. Germline V gene data show CDR1 as SGHNT and CDR2 as YENEEA. In nucleotides, the CDR3 is TGTCCCAGCAGCTTAGATCTCCTAGCGTCCTCGATGAGGTCCTACAATGAGCAGTTCTTC. As protein: CPSSLDLLASSMRSYNEQFF.

As for this clonotype: The CDR3 ends on some other residue instead of the conserved phenylalanine or tryptophan, so this is likely a read error. No DNA is shown, since the ends of the CDR3 on it are uncertain; the CDR3 is the one TCRdb lists. The chain combines TRBV20-1 with TRBJ2-1; the D segment call TRBD2 is taken from the table without a DNA check. Germline CDR1 DFQATT, CDR2 SNEGSKA (reference sequence). From its first to its last residue, the CDR3 has 14 amino acids. The CDR3 reads CSASAGGIYNEQLY.

On this clonotype itself: A read error is possible here, since a much larger clone lies one base away. The rearrangement links TRBV5-1 to TRBJ1-2; possibly TRBD1 for D (5 bases). Germline CDR1 SGHRS, CDR2 YFSETQ. The CDR3 is 16 amino acids. Here the CDR3 reads CTSSPTRGALVDGYTF. In nucleotides, the CDR3 is TGCACCAGCAGCCCCACCCGCGGGGCCCTAGTCGATGGCTACACCTTC.

CDR3 DNA sequence: TGTGCCATCAGCACCCTTAGCTGGATCCCTTACAATGAGCAGTTCTTC. Encoded protein: CAISTLSWIPYNEQFF. This chain joins TRBV12-3 or TRBV12-4 and TRBJ2-1, with no clear D. This CDR3 is built from 16 residues. V gave up 10 bases and J gave up 4 bases, with 23 bases separating them.

This clonotype was recorded many times. The chain has TRBV30 and TRBJ2-3; tentatively, D is TRBD1 or TRBD2 (5 bases each). Trimming removed 2 bases from V and 4 bases from J, with 10 bases in between. Germline-derived CDR1 and CDR2 are GTSNPN and SVGIG (reference sequence). The CDR3 is made up of 13 amino acids. CDR3 residues: CAWSNRGADTQYF. The CDR3 bases are TGTGCCTGGAGTAATCGAGGGGCAGATACGCAGTATTTT.

The chain recombines TRBV28 with TRBJ2-7, with 12 bases aligning to TRBD1. The CDR3 sequence is 16 residues long. Germline values: CDR1 MDHEN, CDR2 SYDVKM. V shed 6 bases and J 7 bases; nucleotides not matched to a gene: 13. In nucleotides, the CDR3 is TGTGCCAGCAGCCCTGTGGGGGACAGGGGGCCGGGGGAGCAGTACTTC. Protein: CASSPVGDRGPGEQYF.

This rearrangement joins TRBV28 to TRBJ2-7; tentative D call: TRBD1 (6 bases). CDR1 and CDR2 from the germline V gene are MDHEN and SYDVKM. The CDR3 has 13 amino acids. V was clipped by 4 bases and J by 6 bases, with 13 bases between them. The DNA for the CDR3 is TGTGCCAGCAGTTGGGGGCCGACAGGCGAGCAGTACTTC. Its protein is CASSWGPTGEQYF.

This clonotype has a count of ten or more. The gene calls are TRBV12-3 or TRBV12-4 and TRBJ1-5; 11 bases line up with TRBD1. This CDR3 comprises 15 residues. The ends lost 6 bases at V and 4 bases at J; junction bases unmatched: 5. Here the CDR3 DNA reads TGTGCCAGCAGAGGGACAGGGGGTGATAATCAGCCCCAGCATTTT. This translates into CASRGTGGDNQPQHF.

Concerning this clonotype: Sequence at one end of the junction differs from germline and may be a read error. The rearrangement links TRBV5-8 to TRBJ2-7, with D perhaps being TRBD1 or TRBD2 (5 bases each). This CDR3 is built from 14 residues. CDR1 SGHTS and CDR2 YDEGEE come from the germline V gene. The CDR3 nucleotides are TGTGCGAGCAGCTACTACCTGGGGGTGAACGAGCAGCACTTC. It encodes CASSYYLGVNEQHF.

This clonotype was recorded a few times. This may be a read error, as it is one base from a much larger clone. The chain carries TRBV11-2 and TRBJ2-7; D is undetermined. V lost 3 bases and J 2 bases, leaving 20 bases between the germline ends. Germline-derived CDR1 and CDR2 are SGHAT and FQNNGV. This CDR3 spans 17 amino acids. This chain's CDR3 is CASSFDQSNSYPYEQYF. The CDR3 DNA follows: TGTGCCAGCAGCTTCGATCAATCCAATTCGTACCCCTACGAGCAGTACTTC.